This is a list of T cell receptor beta chains from one sample in a study of blood T cell repertoires in COVID-19. Data came from immunoSEQ multiplex PCR; TCRdb stores just in-frame clones and leaves some out. Counted here are 90,000 to 120,000 clones, approximately 85% occurring once; the ten biggest clones make up 2% to 2.5%. Sequencing used peripheral blood. Source of these receptors: a human donor in a cohort sampled during active COVID-19. Each CDR3 is given with its conserved first and last residue. A D gene is named only where the DNA matches it firmly. Part of the rows lack a size; the others show once, few, many or a class for expanded clones.

V gene: TRBV10-2; clone size: -; D gene: TRBD1; J gene: TRBJ1-5; CDR3 DNA: TGCGCCAGCAGCTTGGACAGGTGGAATCAGCCCCAGCATTTT; CDR3 protein: CASSLDRWNQPQHF
V gene: TRBV12-3/TRBV12-4; clone size: -; D gene: -; J gene: TRBJ2-2; CDR3 DNA: TGTGCCAGCAGCCCCCTCCGAGGGGGGGCCTTTTTT; CDR3 protein: CASSPLRGGAFF
V gene: TRBV6-5; clone size: -; D gene: -; J gene: TRBJ1-5; CDR3 DNA: TGTGCCAGCAGTTATGACCGGGATCAGCCCCAGCATTTT; CDR3 protein: CASSYDRDQPQHF
V gene: TRBV6-1; clone size: -; D gene: -; J gene: TRBJ2-7; CDR3 DNA: TGTGCCAGCAGTGACGCGTTCTACGAGCAGTACTTC; CDR3 protein: CASSDAFYEQYF
V gene: TRBV30; clone size: -; D gene: -; J gene: TRBJ2-5; CDR3 DNA: TGTGCCTGGAGTGTGCGGCGGCAAGAGACCCAGTACTTC; CDR3 protein: CAWSVRRQETQYF
V gene: TRBV2; clone size: once; D gene: -; J gene: TRBJ2-1; CDR3 DNA: TGTGCCAGCAGAAGACCCAACTATTACAATGAGCAGTTCTTC; CDR3 protein: CASRRPNYYNEQFF
V gene: TRBV5-1; clone size: -; D gene: TRBD2; J gene: TRBJ2-7; CDR3 DNA: TGCGCCAGCAGCCTAGGGACTAGCGGGATAGGCGAGCAGTACTTC; CDR3 protein: CASSLGTSGIGEQYF
V gene: TRBV30; clone size: few; D gene: TRBD1; J gene: TRBJ1-6; CDR3 DNA: TGTGCCTGGAGGACAGGGGTATTAGGGTCACCCCTCCACTTT; CDR3 protein: CAWRTGVLGSPLHF
V gene: TRBV4-3; clone size: -; D gene: TRBD1; J gene: TRBJ1-5; CDR3 DNA: TGCGCCAGCAGCCAGTCGACAGGGAGTAAACAGCCCCAGCATTTT; CDR3 protein: CASSQSTGSKQPQHF
V gene: TRBV7-9; clone size: -; D gene: -; J gene: TRBJ2-7; CDR3 DNA: TGTGCCAGCAGCTCCCCGGGACTCGGGCGGAAAGTGTACTTC; CDR3 protein: CASSSPGLGRKVYF
V gene: TRBV7-2; clone size: -; D gene: TRBD2; J gene: TRBJ2-1; CDR3 DNA: TGTGCCAGCAGCGTAGGTTCTAGCGGGGGGGCTAATGAGCAGTTCTTC; CDR3 protein: CASSVGSSGGANEQFF
V gene: TRBV19; clone size: few; D gene: TRBD1; J gene: TRBJ2-2; CDR3 DNA: TGTGCCAGCCGGGACAGGAACACCGGGGAGCTGTTTTTT; CDR3 protein: CASRDRNTGELFF
V gene: TRBV24-1; clone size: few; D gene: TRBD1; J gene: TRBJ1-2; CDR3 DNA: TGTGCCACCAGTGATCCAACAGGGGTGCATGGCTACACCTTC; CDR3 protein: CATSDPTGVHGYTF
V gene: TRBV5-6; clone size: -; D gene: TRBD2; J gene: TRBJ2-7; CDR3 DNA: TGTGCCAGCAGCGCGGCCGGGACTAGCGGGTACTACGAGCAGTACTTC; CDR3 protein: CASSAAGTSGYYEQYF
V gene: TRBV6-5; clone size: -; D gene: -; J gene: TRBJ1-1; CDR3 DNA: TGTGCCACGAGACAGGCGAACACTGAAGCTTTCTTT; CDR3 protein: CATRQANTEAFF
V gene: TRBV27; clone size: once; D gene: -; J gene: TRBJ2-1; CDR3 DNA: TGTGCCAGCAGTTTTTTGGGGGCCCGCCTTGATGAGCAGTTCTTC; CDR3 protein: CASSFLGARLDEQFF
V gene: TRBV2; clone size: few; D gene: -; J gene: TRBJ2-1; CDR3 DNA: TGTGCCAGCAGTGCTTCGGCGGGGTATTACAATGAGCAGTTCTTC; CDR3 protein: CASSASAGYYNEQFF
V gene: TRBV6-4; clone size: -; D gene: TRBD2; J gene: TRBJ2-1; CDR3 DNA: TGTGCCAGCAGTGACACTAGCGGGAGACGGGGTGAGCAGTTCTTC; CDR3 protein: CASSDTSGRRGEQFF
V gene: TRBV18; clone size: -; D gene: TRBD2; J gene: TRBJ2-1; CDR3 DNA: TGTGCCAGCTCACCACCTGGGGGGGGTAGCTCCTACAATGAGCAGTTCTTC; CDR3 protein: CASSPPGGGSSYNEQFF
V gene: TRBV11-1; clone size: -; D gene: -; J gene: TRBJ2-1; CDR3 DNA: TGTGCCAGCAACCCGCCGGGACTGAGTGGTCAGTTCTTC; CDR3 protein: CASNPPGLSGQFF
V gene: TRBV6-5; clone size: -; D gene: TRBD1; J gene: TRBJ1-2; CDR3 DNA: TGTGCCAGCCTTCCGGGACAGGGATTCGGAGGCTACACCTTC; CDR3 protein: CASLPGQGFGGYTF
V gene: TRBV7-2; clone size: -; D gene: TRBD2; J gene: TRBJ2-1; CDR3 DNA: TGTGCGTGTACTAGCGGGGGGGGCTACAATGAGCAGTTCTTC; CDR3 protein: CACTSGGGYNEQFF
V gene: TRBV29-1; clone size: -; D gene: -; J gene: TRBJ2-1; CDR3 DNA: TGCAGCGCTCTGGACTCTGAGCAGTTCTTC; CDR3 protein: CSALDSEQFF
V gene: TRBV4-1; clone size: -; D gene: -; J gene: TRBJ2-7; CDR3 DNA: TGCGCCAGCAGCCAAGGGACAGGAGGGACCTACGAGCAGTACTTC; CDR3 protein: CASSQGTGGTYEQYF
V gene: TRBV27; clone size: once; D gene: -; J gene: TRBJ2-6; CDR3 DNA: TGTGCCAGCAGCCGGAGTATTGGCTCTGGGGCCAACGTCCTGACTTTC; CDR3 protein: CASSRSIGSGANVLTF
V gene: TRBV20-1; clone size: -; D gene: -; J gene: TRBJ2-1; CDR3 DNA: TGCAGTTCCACCGAGGGAAATGAGCAGTTCTTC; CDR3 protein: CSSTEGNEQFF
V gene: TRBV6-5; clone size: -; D gene: TRBD2; J gene: TRBJ2-1; CDR3 DNA: TGTGCCAGCAGTCTAGCGGGAGGCCCCTACAATGAGCAGTTCTTC; CDR3 protein: CASSLAGGPYNEQFF
V gene: TRBV5-1; clone size: -; D gene: TRBD1; J gene: TRBJ2-7; CDR3 DNA: TGCGCCAGCAGCCCGATGGGACAGACCTACGAGCAGTACTTC; CDR3 protein: CASSPMGQTYEQYF
V gene: TRBV24-1; clone size: once; D gene: TRBD2; J gene: TRBJ2-1; CDR3 DNA: TGTGCCACCAGTGATCCGCGGGGGGCATCCTACAATGAGCAGTTCTTC; CDR3 protein: CATSDPRGASYNEQFF
V gene: TRBV6-6; clone size: -; D gene: TRBD2; J gene: TRBJ2-5; CDR3 DNA: TGTGCCAGCAGGCCTAGCGGGGGGGCCCAAGAGACCCAGTACTTC; CDR3 protein: CASRPSGGAQETQYF
V gene: TRBV7-6; clone size: -; D gene: TRBD2; J gene: TRBJ2-3; CDR3 DNA: TGTGCCAGCAGCCCCCTAGCGGGGGGTGATACGCAGTATTTT; CDR3 protein: CASSPLAGGDTQYF
V gene: TRBV7-3; clone size: -; D gene: -; J gene: TRBJ2-5; CDR3 DNA: TGTGCCAGCAGCCCGGGTTTCTTAGAGACCCAGTACTTC; CDR3 protein: CASSPGFLETQYF
V gene: TRBV11-2; clone size: -; D gene: TRBD2; J gene: TRBJ2-5; CDR3 DNA: TGTGCCAGCAGCTTATCCGGGGGGGTAGAAACCCAGTACTTC; CDR3 protein: CASSLSGGVETQYF
V gene: TRBV14; clone size: -; D gene: -; J gene: TRBJ2-5; CDR3 DNA: TGTGCCAGCAGGCGCAGGGGAGAGCAAGAGACCCAGTACTTC; CDR3 protein: CASRRRGEQETQYF
V gene: TRBV7-3; clone size: -; D gene: TRBD2; J gene: TRBJ2-1; CDR3 DNA: TGTGCCAGCAGCTCTGGACTAGTCACCTACAATGAGCAGTTCTTC; CDR3 protein: CASSSGLVTYNEQFF
V gene: TRBV5-6; clone size: -; D gene: -; J gene: TRBJ1-2; CDR3 DNA: TGTGCCAGCGCAGGGGAGCACTATGGCTACACCTTC; CDR3 protein: CASAGEHYGYTF
V gene: TRBV28; clone size: -; D gene: -; J gene: TRBJ2-6; CDR3 DNA: TGTGCCAGCAAAACTCGCTCCTCTGGGGCCAACGTCCTGACTTTC; CDR3 protein: CASKTRSSGANVLTF
V gene: TRBV6-2/TRBV6-3; clone size: -; D gene: -; J gene: TRBJ1-2; CDR3 DNA: TGTGCCAGCAGTTGGGTGCGGGACGACTATGGCTACACCTTC; CDR3 protein: CASSWVRDDYGYTF
V gene: TRBV19; clone size: -; D gene: TRBD1; J gene: TRBJ2-3; CDR3 DNA: TGTGCCAGTAGTCAACAGGGGGGTCTTGCAGATACGCAGTATTTT; CDR3 protein: CASSQQGGLADTQYF
V gene: TRBV7-3; clone size: -; D gene: TRBD2; J gene: TRBJ2-1; CDR3 DNA: TGTGCCAGCAGCTTGCGGGAGTCTCGGATGAATGAGCAGTTCTTC; CDR3 protein: CASSLRESRMNEQFF
V gene: TRBV5-1; clone size: -; D gene: TRBD1; J gene: TRBJ2-2; CDR3 DNA: TGCGCCAGCAGCTCCGGGACAGGGAACACCGGGGAGCTGTTTTTT; CDR3 protein: CASSSGTGNTGELFF
V gene: TRBV5-1; clone size: -; D gene: TRBD1; J gene: TRBJ1-1; CDR3 DNA: TGCGCCAGCAGCCTCCGACAGGGTACAGCTTTCTTT; CDR3 protein: CASSLRQGTAFF
V gene: TRBV5-1; clone size: -; D gene: -; J gene: TRBJ1-4; CDR3 DNA: TGCGCCAGCAGCTTCGGTTCTTCCACTAATGAAAAACTGTTTTTT; CDR3 protein: CASSFGSSTNEKLFF
V gene: TRBV6-5; clone size: once; D gene: -; J gene: TRBJ1-2; CDR3 DNA: TGTGCCAGCAGACAGAACTATGGCTACACCTTC; CDR3 protein: CASRQNYGYTF
V gene: TRBV5-1; clone size: -; D gene: -; J gene: TRBJ2-1; CDR3 DNA: TGCGCCAGCAGCTCCCAGGGGCCTAATGAGCAGTTCTTC; CDR3 protein: CASSSQGPNEQFF
V gene: TRBV30; clone size: once; D gene: -; J gene: TRBJ1-6; CDR3 DNA: TGTGCCTGGAATTTACAGAATTCACCCCTCCACTTT; CDR3 protein: CAWNLQNSPLHF
V gene: TRBV18; clone size: once; D gene: TRBD2; J gene: TRBJ2-5; CDR3 DNA: TGTGCCAGCTCACCACTGACTAGCGGGGGGCAAGAGACCCAGTACTTC; CDR3 protein: CASSPLTSGGQETQYF
V gene: TRBV9; clone size: -; D gene: TRBD1; J gene: TRBJ2-2; CDR3 DNA: TGTGCCAGCAGCGCGCAGGGGGCCGGGGAGCTGTTTTTT; CDR3 protein: CASSAQGAGELFF
V gene: TRBV6-5; clone size: -; D gene: TRBD1; J gene: TRBJ1-2; CDR3 DNA: TGTGCCAGCAGTCGGACAGGGGGCCACTATGGCTACACCTTC; CDR3 protein: CASSRTGGHYGYTF
V gene: TRBV15; clone size: -; D gene: TRBD1; J gene: TRBJ2-7; CDR3 DNA: TGTGCCACCAGCAGAGAATCGGGACAGGGCTCCTACGAGCAGTACTTC; CDR3 protein: CATSRESGQGSYEQYF
V gene: TRBV19; clone size: -; D gene: -; J gene: TRBJ2-1; CDR3 DNA: TGTGCCAGTAGTAGTTTGGAGGCAGGCACAACAAATGAGCAGTTCTTC; CDR3 protein: CASSSLEAGTTNEQFF
V gene: TRBV6-5; clone size: -; D gene: TRBD2; J gene: TRBJ2-3; CDR3 DNA: TGTGCCAGCATCGTGGGGGGGTTCGCAGATACGCAGTATTTT; CDR3 protein: CASIVGGFADTQYF
V gene: TRBV9; clone size: few; D gene: -; J gene: TRBJ2-5; CDR3 DNA: TGTGCCAGCAGCGTCTCCGGACAGCCGATAGGAGAGACCCAGTACTTC; CDR3 protein: CASSVSGQPIGETQYF